This T cell receptor (beta chain) was captured in a study of cytomegalovirus exposure and HLA in healthy donors. Amplification used 60 Vbeta primers and 13 Jbeta primers. The table came from immunoSEQ multiplex PCR; TCRdb's copy has only in-frame clones and leaves some out. The sample has 130,000 or so clones, more than 65% seen once. Per the germline V gene, CDR1 is SQVTM and CDR2 is ANQGSEA. This CDR3 contains 16 residues. V was pared by 3 bases and J by 0 bases, with 16 bases between. Sequenced: PBMCs. This chain links TRBV29-1 with TRBJ2-3; no clear D. The receptor was derived from a woman younger than 35 in good health and CMV-seropositive. CDR3 bases: TGCAGCGTTGATCCTCGTCGGAGTACTAGCACAGATACGCAGTATTTT. Its translation is CSVDPRRSTSTDTQYF.